This T cell receptor (beta chain) was captured by sequencing in a study of cytomegalovirus exposure and HLA in healthy donors. Study overall: The study placed 80% to 90% of its 398 genotyped donors in the Caucasian-associated ancestry cluster. Findings and caveats of the study: Clonal expansion was found to be greater in HLA-associated TCR beta chains than in equally common others in a later analysis.

Points on this clone: Its specificity is unknown.

This CDR3 has 15 amino acids. With 5 bases clipped from V and 3 bases from J, the junction kept 6 bases outside the gene matches. CDR1 MNHEY and CDR2 SVGAGI come from the germline V gene. 60 Vbeta and 13 Jbeta primers were used in PCR. Clones were read by immunoSEQ multiplex PCR, and TCRdb kept only the in-frame ones, dropping some. Of about 160,000 clones detected, approximately 82% appear once; the ten largest clones hold 1.4%. This rearrangement joins TRBV6-5 to TRBJ2-7, with 11 bases aligning to TRBD1. Sequencing was performed on PBMCs. This receptor was obtained from a male donor in good health and CMV-seronegative. CDR3: CASSRGQGAFYEQYF. The DNA of the CDR3 is TGTGCCAGCAGTCGCGGACAGGGGGCGTTCTACGAGCAGTACTTC.